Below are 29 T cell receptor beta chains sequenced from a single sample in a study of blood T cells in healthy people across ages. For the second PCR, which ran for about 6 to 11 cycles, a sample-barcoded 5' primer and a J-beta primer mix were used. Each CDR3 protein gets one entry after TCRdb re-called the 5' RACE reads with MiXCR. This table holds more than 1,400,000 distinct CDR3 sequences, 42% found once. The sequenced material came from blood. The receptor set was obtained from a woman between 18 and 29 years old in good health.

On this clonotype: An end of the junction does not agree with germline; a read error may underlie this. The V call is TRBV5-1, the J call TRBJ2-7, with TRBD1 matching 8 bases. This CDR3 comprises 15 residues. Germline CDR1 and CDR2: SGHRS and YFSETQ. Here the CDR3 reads CASSSGQGETYKQYF. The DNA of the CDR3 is TGCGCCAGCAGCTCTGGACAGGGAGAAACCTACAAGCAGTACTTC.

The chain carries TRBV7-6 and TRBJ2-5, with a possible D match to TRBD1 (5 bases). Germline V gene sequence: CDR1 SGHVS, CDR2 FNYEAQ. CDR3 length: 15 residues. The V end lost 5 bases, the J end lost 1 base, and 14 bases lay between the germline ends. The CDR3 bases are TGTGCCAGCAGCGTCTCAGGGAAAATCCAAGAGACCCAGTACTTC. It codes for CASSVSGKIQETQYF.

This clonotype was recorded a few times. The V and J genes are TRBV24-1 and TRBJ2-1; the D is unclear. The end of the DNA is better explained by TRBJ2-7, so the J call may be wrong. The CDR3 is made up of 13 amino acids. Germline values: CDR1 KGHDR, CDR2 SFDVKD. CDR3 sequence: CATSEDAYNEQYF. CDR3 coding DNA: TGTGCCACCAGTGAAGATGCTTACAATGAGCAGTACTTC.

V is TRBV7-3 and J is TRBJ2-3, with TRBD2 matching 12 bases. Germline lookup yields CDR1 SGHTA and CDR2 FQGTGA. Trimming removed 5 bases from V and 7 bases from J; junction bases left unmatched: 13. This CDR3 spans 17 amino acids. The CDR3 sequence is CASSPTPGTSGSHTQYF. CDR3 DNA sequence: TGTGCCAGCAGCCCGACGCCTGGGACTAGCGGGTCACATACGCAGTATTTT.

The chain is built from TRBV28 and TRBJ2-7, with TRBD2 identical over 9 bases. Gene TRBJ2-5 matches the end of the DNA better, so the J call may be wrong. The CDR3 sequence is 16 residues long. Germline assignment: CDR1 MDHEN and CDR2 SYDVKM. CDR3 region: CASSFYSGGWEETQYF. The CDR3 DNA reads TGTGCCAGCAGTTTCTATAGCGGGGGATGGGAAGAGACCCAGTACTTC.

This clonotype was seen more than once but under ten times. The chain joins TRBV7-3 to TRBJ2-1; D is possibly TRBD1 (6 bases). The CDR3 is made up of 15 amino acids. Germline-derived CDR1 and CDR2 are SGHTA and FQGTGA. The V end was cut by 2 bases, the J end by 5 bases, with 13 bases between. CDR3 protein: CASSLWTGHDNEQFF. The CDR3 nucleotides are TGTGCCAGCAGCTTATGGACGGGACACGACAATGAGCAGTTCTTC.

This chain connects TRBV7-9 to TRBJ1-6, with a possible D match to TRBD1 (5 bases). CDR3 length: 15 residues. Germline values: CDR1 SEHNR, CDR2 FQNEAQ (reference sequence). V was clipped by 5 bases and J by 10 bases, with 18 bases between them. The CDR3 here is CASSRFRGGDSPLHF. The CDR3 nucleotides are TGTGCCAGCAGCAGGTTTCGAGGCGGGGACTCACCCCTCCACTTT.

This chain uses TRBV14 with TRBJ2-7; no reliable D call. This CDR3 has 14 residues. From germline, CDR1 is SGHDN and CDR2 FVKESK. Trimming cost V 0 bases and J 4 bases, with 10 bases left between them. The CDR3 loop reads CASSQEDLTYEQYF. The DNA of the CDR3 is TGTGCCAGCAGCCAAGAAGACCTGACTTACGAGCAGTACTTC.

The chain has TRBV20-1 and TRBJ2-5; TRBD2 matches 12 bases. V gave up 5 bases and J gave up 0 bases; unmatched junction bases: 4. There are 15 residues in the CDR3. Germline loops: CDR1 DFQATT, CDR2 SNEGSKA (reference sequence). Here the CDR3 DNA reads TGCAGTGCTCTGAGGACTAGCGGGGACCAAGAGACCCAGTACTTC. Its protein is CSALRTSGDQETQYF.

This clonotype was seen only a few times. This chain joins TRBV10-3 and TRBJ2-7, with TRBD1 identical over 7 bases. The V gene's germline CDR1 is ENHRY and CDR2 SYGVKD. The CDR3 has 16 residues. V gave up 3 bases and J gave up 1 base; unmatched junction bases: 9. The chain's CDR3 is CAISESPDRPSYEQYF. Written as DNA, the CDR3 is TGTGCCATCAGTGAAAGTCCGGACAGGCCATCCTACGAGCAGTACTTC.

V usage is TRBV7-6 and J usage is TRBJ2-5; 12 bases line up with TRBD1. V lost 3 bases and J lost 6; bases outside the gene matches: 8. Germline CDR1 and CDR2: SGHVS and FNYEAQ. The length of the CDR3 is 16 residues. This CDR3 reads CASSLSGTGGIKTQYF. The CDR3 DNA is TGTGCCAGCAGCTTGTCCGGGACAGGGGGCATAAAGACCCAGTACTTC.

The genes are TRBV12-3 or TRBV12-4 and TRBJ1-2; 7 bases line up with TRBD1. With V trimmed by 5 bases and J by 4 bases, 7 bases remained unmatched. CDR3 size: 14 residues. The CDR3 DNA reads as TGTGCCAGCAGTCCAGTGACAGGGTTCTATGGCTACACCTTC. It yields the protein CASSPVTGFYGYTF.

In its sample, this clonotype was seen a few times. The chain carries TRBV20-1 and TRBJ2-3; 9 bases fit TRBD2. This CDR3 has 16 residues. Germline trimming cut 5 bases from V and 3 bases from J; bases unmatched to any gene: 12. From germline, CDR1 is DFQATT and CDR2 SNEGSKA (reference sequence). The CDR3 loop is CSAATSGKYWTDTQYF. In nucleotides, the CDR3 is TGCAGTGCTGCGACTAGCGGAAAGTATTGGACAGATACGCAGTATTTT.

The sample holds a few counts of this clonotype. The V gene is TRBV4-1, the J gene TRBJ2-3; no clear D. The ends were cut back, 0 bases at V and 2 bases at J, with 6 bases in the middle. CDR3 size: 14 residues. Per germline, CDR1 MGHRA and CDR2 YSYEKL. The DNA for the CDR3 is TGCGCCAGCAGCCAAGAAACACCCACAGATACGCAGTATTTT. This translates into CASSQETPTDTQYF.

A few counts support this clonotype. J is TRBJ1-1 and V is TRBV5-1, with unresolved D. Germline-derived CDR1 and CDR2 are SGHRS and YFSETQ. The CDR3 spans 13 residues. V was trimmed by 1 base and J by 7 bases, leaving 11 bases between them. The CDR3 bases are TGCGCCAGCAGCTTGACCGGAGAGGTTGAAGCTTTCTTT. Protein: CASSLTGEVEAFF.

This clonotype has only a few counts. The CDR3 coding sequence is TGCAGCGTTGAAGACGGGCTAGCGGGGGACTACGAGCAGTACTTC. Encoded protein: CSVEDGLAGDYEQYF. The chain uses TRBV29-1 and TRBJ2-7, with 10 bases aligning to TRBD2. The V segment lost 0 bases and the J segment 3 bases; nucleotides outside the gene matches: 5. Per the germline V gene, CDR1 is SQVTM and CDR2 is ANQGSEA. CDR3 length equals 15 residues.

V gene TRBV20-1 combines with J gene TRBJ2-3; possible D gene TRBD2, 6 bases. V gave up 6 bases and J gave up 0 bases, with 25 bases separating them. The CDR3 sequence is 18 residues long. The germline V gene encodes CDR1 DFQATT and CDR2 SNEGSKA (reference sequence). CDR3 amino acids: CSAVSREEPFRSTDTQYF. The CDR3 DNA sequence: TGCAGTGCCGTTAGCAGGGAGGAACCCTTTCGTAGCACAGATACGCAGTATTTT.

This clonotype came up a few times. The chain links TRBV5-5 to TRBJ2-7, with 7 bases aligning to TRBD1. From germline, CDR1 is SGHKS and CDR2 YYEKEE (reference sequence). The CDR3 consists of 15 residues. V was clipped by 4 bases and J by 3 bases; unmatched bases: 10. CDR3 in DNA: TGTGCCAGCAGCCAAAGACAGGGCTCGAACTACGAGCAGTACTTC. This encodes CASSQRQGSNYEQYF. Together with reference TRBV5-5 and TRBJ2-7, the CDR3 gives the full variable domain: DAGVTQSPTHLIKTRGQQVTLRCSPISGHKSVSWYQQVLGQGPQFIFQYYEKEERGRGNFPDRFSARQFPNYSSELNVNALLLGDSALYLCASSQRQGSNYEQYFGPGTRLTVT.

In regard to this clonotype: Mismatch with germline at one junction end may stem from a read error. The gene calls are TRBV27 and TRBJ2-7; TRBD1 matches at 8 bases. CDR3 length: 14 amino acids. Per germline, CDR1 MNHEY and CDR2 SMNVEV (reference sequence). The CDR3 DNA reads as TGTGTCAGCAGTTCCCCCGACAGGGGATACGAGCAGTACTTC. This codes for CVSSSPDRGYEQYF.

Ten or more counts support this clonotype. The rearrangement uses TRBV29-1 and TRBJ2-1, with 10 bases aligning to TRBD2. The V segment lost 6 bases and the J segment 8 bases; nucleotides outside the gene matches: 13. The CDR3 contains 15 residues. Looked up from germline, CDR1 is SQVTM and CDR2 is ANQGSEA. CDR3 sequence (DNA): TGCAGCGTCTCTCCAGCGGGAGGGCCTAGAGATGAGCAGTTCTTC. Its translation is CSVSPAGGPRDEQFF.

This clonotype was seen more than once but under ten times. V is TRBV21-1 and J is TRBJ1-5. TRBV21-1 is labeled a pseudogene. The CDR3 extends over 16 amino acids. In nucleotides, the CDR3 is TGTGCCAGCAGCAAAGGTACAGCCGGACGCAATCAGCCCCAGCATTTT. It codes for CASSKGTAGRNQPQHF.

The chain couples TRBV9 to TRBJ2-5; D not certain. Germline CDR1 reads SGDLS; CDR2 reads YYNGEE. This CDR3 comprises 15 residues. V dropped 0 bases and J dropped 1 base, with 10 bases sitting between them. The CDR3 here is CASSVGATPQETQYF. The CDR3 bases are TGTGCCAGCAGCGTAGGTGCCACCCCCCAAGAGACCCAGTACTTC.

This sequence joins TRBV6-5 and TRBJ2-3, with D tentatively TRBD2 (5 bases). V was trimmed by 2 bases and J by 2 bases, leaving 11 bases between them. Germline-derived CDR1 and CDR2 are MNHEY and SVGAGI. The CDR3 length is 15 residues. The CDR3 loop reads CASSYAWTATDTQYF. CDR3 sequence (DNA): TGTGCCAGCAGTTACGCCTGGACTGCCACAGATACGCAGTATTTT.

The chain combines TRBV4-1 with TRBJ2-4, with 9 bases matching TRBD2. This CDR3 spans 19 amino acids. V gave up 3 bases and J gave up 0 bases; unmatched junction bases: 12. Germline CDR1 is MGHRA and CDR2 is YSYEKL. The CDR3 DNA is TGCGCCAGCAGCCAGGGTATAAGCGGGAGGCCCCTAGCCAAAAACATTCAGTACTTC. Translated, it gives CASSQGISGRPLAKNIQYF.

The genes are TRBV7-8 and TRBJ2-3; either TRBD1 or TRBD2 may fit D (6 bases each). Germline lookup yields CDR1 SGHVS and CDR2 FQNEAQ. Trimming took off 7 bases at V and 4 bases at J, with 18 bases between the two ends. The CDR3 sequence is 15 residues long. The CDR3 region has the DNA TGTGCCAGCACCTCGGGGGCATTTAGCGCAGATACGCAGTATTTT. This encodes CASTSGAFSADTQYF. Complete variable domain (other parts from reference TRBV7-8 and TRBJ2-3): GAGVSQSPRYKVAKRGQDVALRCDPISGHVSLFWYQQALGQGPEFLTYFQNEAQLDKSGLPSDRFFAERPEGSVSTLKIQRTQQEDSAVYLCASTSGAFSADTQYFGPGTRLTVL.

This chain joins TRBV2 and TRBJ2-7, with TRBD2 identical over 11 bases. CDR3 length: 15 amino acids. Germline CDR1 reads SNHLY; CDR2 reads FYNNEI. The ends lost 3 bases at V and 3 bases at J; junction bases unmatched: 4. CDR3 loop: CASSDRLAGLYEQYF. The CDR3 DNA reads TGTGCCAGCAGTGACAGACTAGCGGGACTCTACGAGCAGTACTTC.

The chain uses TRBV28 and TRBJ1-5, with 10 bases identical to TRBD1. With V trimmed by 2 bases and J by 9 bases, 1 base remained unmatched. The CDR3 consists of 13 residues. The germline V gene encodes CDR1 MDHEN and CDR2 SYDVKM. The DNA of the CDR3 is TGTGCCAGCAGTTTAGACAGGGGGCGGCCCCAGCATTTT. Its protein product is CASSLDRGRPQHF.

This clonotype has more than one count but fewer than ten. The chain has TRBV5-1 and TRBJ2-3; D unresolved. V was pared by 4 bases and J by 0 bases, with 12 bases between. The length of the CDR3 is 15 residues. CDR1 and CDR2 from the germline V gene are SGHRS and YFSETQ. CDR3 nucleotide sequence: TGCGCCAGCAGCCCCAGAGCAACTAGCACAGATACGCAGTATTTT. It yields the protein CASSPRATSTDTQYF.

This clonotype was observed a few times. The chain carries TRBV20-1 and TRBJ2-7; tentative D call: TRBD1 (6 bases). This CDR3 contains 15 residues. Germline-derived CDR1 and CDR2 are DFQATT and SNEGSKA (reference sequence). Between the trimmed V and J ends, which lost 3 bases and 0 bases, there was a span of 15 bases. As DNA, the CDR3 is TGCAGTGCTAGGGGAAGGGACACGAGCTCCTACGAGCAGTACTTC. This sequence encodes CSARGRDTSSYEQYF.